Shown below are 3 T cell receptor beta chains from a single sample sequenced in a study of T cells of healthy individuals. MiXCR was run by TCRdb on the 5' RACE reads, yielding one entry per CDR3 protein. The sample contains about 96,000 distinct CDR3 sequences, roughly 15% of which appear only once. The origin of the receptors is a human donor in good health.

The chain links TRBV6-5 to TRBJ2-2; D may be TRBD2 (5 bases). The CDR3 has 15 amino acids. Between the trimmed V and J ends, which lost 2 bases and 5 bases, there was a span of 12 bases. Germline CDR1 and CDR2: MNHEY and SVGAGI. The CDR3 nucleotides are TGTGCCAGCAGTTACCAACCCGGGGTTACCGGGGAGCTGTTTTTT. Translation: CASSYQPGVTGELFF.

This clonotype was observed a handful of times. This chain connects TRBV7-2 to TRBJ1-2; possible D gene TRBD1, 6 bases. Germline CDR1 is SGHTA and CDR2 is FQGNSA. Trimming left V 1 base short and J 6 bases short, with 12 bases between. This CDR3 has 14 amino acids. CDR3 in amino acids: CASSLGPGGHGYTF. In nucleotides, the CDR3 is TGTGCCAGCAGCTTAGGGCCGGGGGGGCATGGCTACACCTTC.

The table lists this clonotype with a few counts. The rearrangement links TRBV6-5 to TRBJ2-7, with TRBD1 matching over 7 bases. Trimming removed 5 bases from V and 5 bases from J; junction bases left unmatched: 9. The germline CDR1 and CDR2 sequences are MNHEY and SVGAGI. This CDR3 has 14 amino acids. CDR3 DNA: TGTGCCAGCAGTCCCTCGGGGACAGTCCACGAGCAGTACTTC. Protein product: CASSPSGTVHEQYF.